This entry lists 32 T cell receptor beta chains sequenced from one sample in a study of shared clonotypes between healthy human individuals. Generated by immunoSEQ multiplex PCR, the TCRdb table keeps only in-frame clones and is missing some. The data hold roughly 2.2 million clones, with 80% to 95% observed a single time. The sequenced sample consisted of naive CD4+ T cells from PBMCs. Subset noted: CD45RA+ positively selected. All receptors come from a young man in good health. Some clones in this sample may be carry-over from other donors' samples.

This chain connects TRBV11-2 to TRBJ2-1, with a possible D match to TRBD2 (6 bases). This CDR3 region has 15 residues. Trimming took 6 bases from V and 9 from J, leaving 21 bases between them. In germline, CDR1 is SGHAT, CDR2 FQNNGV. The CDR3 spells CASRPIRGLAPEQFF. The CDR3, as DNA: TGTGCCAGCAGACCGATACGAGGTCTAGCGCCTGAGCAGTTCTTC.

This clone has a single count. The chain couples TRBV7-3 to TRBJ1-1, with TRBD1 matching 9 bases. Germline CDR1 and CDR2: SGHTA and FQGTGA. The CDR3 contains 14 residues. With V trimmed by 5 bases and J by 3 bases, 4 bases remained unmatched. CDR3 sequence: CASSRDRGDTEAFF. The CDR3, as DNA: TGTGCCAGCAGCCGTGACAGGGGGGACACTGAAGCTTTCTTT.

With respect to this clone: Distinct nucleotide sequences in the sample also encode this CDR3. J is TRBJ2-1 and V is TRBV9, with TRBD2 identical over 7 bases. CDR3 size: 14 residues. Looked up from germline, CDR1 is SGDLS and CDR2 is YYNGEE. The V and J ends lost 0 bases and 5 bases, in that order; junction bases with no gene match: 2. The CDR3 region has the DNA TGTGCCAGCAGCGTAGTGGGAGGGAACAATGAGCAGTTCTTC. As protein: CASSVVGGNNEQFF.

V usage is TRBV28 and J usage is TRBJ1-2; 9 bases align to TRBD1. Germline V gene sequence: CDR1 MDHEN, CDR2 SYDVKM. With V trimmed by 4 bases and J by 7 bases, 10 bases remained unmatched. This CDR3 is 15 amino acids long. CDR3 residues: CASSSPDRGTGGYTF. The CDR3 nucleotides are TGTGCCAGCAGTTCACCGGACAGGGGCACGGGTGGCTACACCTTC.

This clone was observed once. A read error may produce the germline difference seen at one junction end. The rearrangement joins TRBV5-8 to TRBJ1-3; D gene ambiguous. The germline V gene has CDR1 SGHTS and CDR2 YDEGEE. The CDR3 extends over 9 amino acids. CDR3 sequence reads: CASSWSRDF. CDR3 bases: TGTGCCAGCAGCTGGTCTCGCGATTTT.

The V call is TRBV7-2, the J call TRBJ2-7, with D unresolved. Germline values: CDR1 SGHTA, CDR2 FQGNSA. The CDR3 has 16 residues. With 1 base removed from V and 1 base from J, the gap between germline ends came to 14 bases. CDR3 residues: CASSLGLKIGSYEQYF. DNA for the CDR3: TGTGCCAGCAGCTTAGGCCTCAAGATCGGATCCTACGAGCAGTACTTC.

V is TRBV5-1 and J is TRBJ2-7, with D hard to call. From germline, CDR1 is SGHRS and CDR2 YFSETQ. Trimming left V 2 bases short and J 3 bases short, with 9 bases between. CDR3 length: 13 residues. CDR3 sequence: CASSFATYYEQYF. The CDR3 nucleotides are TGCGCCAGCAGCTTTGCGACCTACTACGAGCAGTACTTC.

This clone is a singleton in its sample. The rearrangement links TRBV7-2 to TRBJ2-7; 10 bases line up with TRBD2. CDR1 is SGHTA and CDR2 is FQGNSA in the germline V gene. CDR3 length: 15 amino acids. V was pared by 5 bases and J by 0 bases, with 4 bases of the junction left unmatched. The CDR3 sequence is CASSRLAGLSYEQYF. The CDR3 DNA is TGTGCCAGCAGCAGACTAGCGGGCCTCTCCTACGAGCAGTACTTC. Together with reference TRBV7-2 and TRBJ2-7, the CDR3 gives the full variable domain: GAGVSQSPSNKVTEKGKDVELRCDPISGHTALYWYRQSLGQGLEFLIYFQGNSAPDKSGLPSDRFSAERTGGSVSTLTIQRTQQEDSAVYLCASSRLAGLSYEQYFGPGTRLTVT.

V is TRBV7-9 and J is TRBJ1-3; no clear D gene. The germline V gene encodes CDR1 SEHNR and CDR2 FQNEAQ (reference sequence). This CDR3 region has 15 residues. The germline V and J ends were trimmed by 5 bases and 4 bases, with 15 bases remaining between them. The CDR3 is CASSPATSPGNTIYF. DNA of the CDR3: TGTGCCAGCAGCCCCGCAACCTCCCCCGGAAACACCATATATTTT. The full variable domain, with the rest looked up from reference TRBV7-9 and TRBJ1-3, is DTGVSQNPRHKITKRGQNVTFRCDPISEHNRLYWYRQTLGQGPEFLTYFQNEAQLEKSRLLSDRFSAERPKGSFSTLEIQRTEQGDSAMYLCASSPATSPGNTIYFGEGSWLTVV.

The chain links TRBV5-4 to TRBJ2-5; perhaps TRBD1 as D (5 bases). The CDR3 contains 14 residues. The V gene's germline CDR1 is SGHNT and CDR2 YYREEE (reference sequence). V lost 4 bases, J lost 5 bases, and 15 bases lay in between. CDR3 bases: TGTGCCAGCAGCCGGAGCCAGGGTGGTGAGACCCAGTACTTC. Translation gives CASSRSQGGETQYF.

This clone has just one count. The J gene is TRBJ2-5, the V gene TRBV27, with a weak D call TRBD1 (6 bases). Germline CDR1 is MNHEY and CDR2 is SMNVEV (reference sequence). V gave up 3 bases and J gave up 5 bases, with 16 bases separating them. This CDR3 has 15 residues. The CDR3: CASSFGWGRRETQYF. The CDR3 DNA reads as TGTGCCAGCAGTTTCGGCTGGGGGCGAAGGGAGACCCAGTACTTC.

This clone was recorded only once. The chain joins TRBV18 to TRBJ1-2; possibly TRBD1 for D (5 bases). Germline V gene sequence: CDR1 KGHSH, CDR2 LQKENI. Trimming removed 3 bases at V and 4 bases at J, with 12 bases between. CDR3 length: 14 amino acids. The CDR3 region has the DNA TGTGCCAGCTCACCCGGGGGTCGTATCTATGGCTACACCTTC. Translation: CASSPGGRIYGYTF.

The chain joins TRBV7-9 to TRBJ2-7; D unresolved. Per the germline V gene, CDR1 is SEHNR and CDR2 is FQNEAQ (reference sequence). The CDR3 contains 13 residues. The germline V and J ends were trimmed by 0 bases and 5 bases, with 8 bases remaining between them. The CDR3 reads CASSLAWQDEQYF. CDR3 DNA sequence: TGTGCCAGCAGCTTAGCGTGGCAGGACGAGCAGTACTTC.

The gene calls are TRBV28 and TRBJ2-3, with D unresolved. This CDR3 spans 14 amino acids. Germline values: CDR1 MDHEN, CDR2 SYDVKM. The V end lost 9 bases, the J end lost 6 bases, and 19 bases lay between the germline ends. In DNA, the CDR3 is TGTGCCAGTGGCGAGGCGCGCCAAACGGATACGCAGTATTTT. The encoded protein is CASGEARQTDTQYF.

V usage is TRBV7-9 and J usage is TRBJ2-2; 14 nucleotides align to TRBD2. The germline CDR1 and CDR2 sequences are SEHNR and FQNEAQ (reference sequence). Trimming took 6 bases from V and 4 from J; bases not matched to a gene: 13. The CDR3 is 19 amino acids. CDR3: CASRLLGGLAGGGTGELFF. The CDR3 DNA is TGTGCCAGCAGATTGCTGGGTGGACTAGCGGGAGGCGGCACCGGGGAGCTGTTTTTT.

This clone was found once. The chain links TRBV7-8 to TRBJ1-4, with TRBD1 matching 8 bases. Germline CDR1 SGHVS, CDR2 FQNEAQ. Germline trimming cut 5 bases from V and 0 bases from J; bases unmatched to any gene: 5. This CDR3 is 16 amino acids long. The CDR3 spells CASSLGTGSTNEKLFF. The CDR3 nucleotides are TGTGCCAGCAGCCTCGGGACAGGTTCAACTAATGAAAAACTGTTTTTT.

V and J are TRBV29-1 and TRBJ2-7, with D possibly matching TRBD2 (6 bases). This CDR3 has 14 amino acids. V dropped 4 bases and J dropped 3 bases, with 16 bases sitting between them. Per germline, CDR1 SQVTM and CDR2 ANQGSEA. CDR3 loop: CSVAPGLAYYEQYF. The CDR3 DNA reads TGCAGCGTTGCACCGGGACTCGCCTACTACGAGCAGTACTTC.

This chain joins TRBV11-1 and TRBJ2-5; TRBD2 is a possible D gene (5 bases). The CDR3 loop spans 14 amino acids. The germline V gene has CDR1 SGHAT and CDR2 FQDESV (reference sequence). Trimming pared 10 bases from V and 0 bases from J, leaving 15 bases between. The CDR3 bases are TGTGCCACAAGAGCGGACCCGTACCAAGAGACCCAGTACTTC. This translates into CATRADPYQETQYF.

V usage is TRBV28 and J usage is TRBJ1-2, with TRBD1 as a possible D gene (5 bases). This CDR3 has 15 residues. The V and J ends lost 6 bases and 4 bases respectively, with 18 bases between them. Looked up from germline, CDR1 is MDHEN and CDR2 is SYDVKM. The CDR3 loop reads CASSRGASGAYGYTF. Here the CDR3 DNA reads TGTGCCAGCAGCCGGGGAGCCTCTGGGGCCTATGGCTACACCTTC.

The chain uses TRBV9 and TRBJ1-6; D unclear. The CDR3 has 14 residues. V was clipped by 4 bases and J by 5 bases, with 10 bases between them. Germline CDR1 reads SGDLS; CDR2 reads YYNGEE. CDR3 residues: CASSRDPDNSPLHF. The CDR3 bases are TGTGCCAGCAGCAGAGACCCCGATAATTCACCCCTCCACTTT.

CDR3 DNA sequence: TGTGCCAGCCTCCACCCACGGGGTCCTAAGCCGAACACCGGGGAGCTGTTTTTT. Protein product: CASLHPRGPKPNTGELFF. The rearrangement uses TRBV19 and TRBJ2-2; possible D gene TRBD2, 5 bases. The ends were cut back, 9 bases at V and 0 bases at J, with 23 bases in the middle. This CDR3 has 18 residues. Germline assignment: CDR1 LNHDA and CDR2 SQIVND (reference sequence).

The chain recombines TRBV5-4 with TRBJ2-6; 9 nucleotides align to TRBD1. CDR1 is SGHNT, CDR2 YYREEE, per germline (reference sequence). The CDR3 covers 20 residues. The V and J ends lost 4 bases and 0 bases, in that order; junction bases with no gene match: 14. This CDR3 reads CASSGRTGVPSSSGANVLTF. CDR3 nucleotides: TGTGCCAGCAGCGGGAGGACAGGGGTACCTTCGAGCTCTGGGGCCAACGTCCTGACTTTC. Full variable domain (missing parts from reference TRBV5-4 and TRBJ2-6): ETGVTQSPTHLIKTRGQQVTLRCSSQSGHNTVSWYQQALGQGPQFIFQYYREEENGRGNFPPRFSGLQFPNYSSELNVNALELDDSALYLCASSGRTGVPSSSGANVLTFGAGSRLTVL.

This chain joins TRBV28 and TRBJ1-2; no clear D. The CDR3 loop spans 14 amino acids. Looked up from germline, CDR1 is MDHEN and CDR2 is SYDVKM. With 5 bases removed from V and 1 base from J, the gap between germline ends came to 11 bases. The CDR3 sequence: CASSRAVFNYGYTF. For the CDR3, the DNA is TGTGCCAGCAGTCGAGCCGTATTTAACTATGGCTACACCTTC.

V and J are TRBV29-1 and TRBJ2-5; D is possibly TRBD1 (6 bases). The length of the CDR3 is 12 residues. In germline, CDR1 is SQVTM, CDR2 ANQGSEA. Trimming stripped 3 bases from V and 9 bases from J, with 14 bases between. The CDR3 is CSVEEQGKAQYF. CDR3 nucleotides: TGCAGCGTTGAGGAACAGGGTAAGGCCCAGTACTTC.

V is TRBV9 and J is TRBJ1-1; 8 bases map to TRBD1. The J segment lost 3 bases and the V segment lost 4 bases, leaving 11 bases of the junction unmatched. The CDR3 has 16 amino acids. Germline V gives CDR1 SGDLS, CDR2 YYNGEE. The CDR3 DNA sequence: TGTGCCAGCAGCACCCCAGGGCAGGGGGCTGACACTGAAGCTTTCTTT. Translation: CASSTPGQGADTEAFF.

The rearrangement joins TRBV28 to TRBJ2-6; unclear D gene. Trimming cost V 6 bases and J 0 bases, with 12 bases left between them. Per germline, CDR1 MDHEN and CDR2 SYDVKM. This CDR3 is 16 amino acids long. CDR3 protein: CASRIGPSSGANVLTF. The CDR3, as DNA: TGTGCCAGCAGGATCGGACCGTCCTCTGGGGCCAACGTCCTGACTTTC. Complete variable domain (other parts from reference TRBV28 and TRBJ2-6): DVKVTQSSRYLVKRTGEKVFLECVQDMDHENMFWYRQDPGLGLRLIYFSYDVKMKEKGDIPEGYSVSREKKERFSLILESASTNQTSMYLCASRIGPSSGANVLTFGAGSRLTVL.

The chain uses TRBV7-9 and TRBJ2-7, with D possibly being TRBD1 (6 bases). Trimming shortened V by 4 bases and J by 4 bases, and 17 bases separated the two germline ends. There are 15 residues in the CDR3. Germline CDR1 SEHNR, CDR2 FQNEAQ (reference sequence). This chain's CDR3 is CASSSYTRDTYEQYF. In nucleotides, the CDR3 is TGTGCCAGCAGCTCATATACACGGGACACGTACGAGCAGTACTTC.

This clone showed up just a few times. The chain recombines TRBV18 with TRBJ2-2; 8 bases fit TRBD2. Germline V gene sequence: CDR1 KGHSH, CDR2 LQKENI. The CDR3 is made up of 15 amino acids. The junction had 9 bases not matched to a gene; V was cut back by 4 bases and J by 8 bases. CDR3 in amino acids: CASSQLAESTGELFF. The CDR3 DNA is TGTGCCAGCTCACAACTAGCGGAAAGCACTGGGGAGCTGTTTTTT.

As concerns this clone: Other DNA sequences in this specimen translate into the identical CDR3. J is TRBJ2-1 and V is TRBV11-2; 10 bases are a match to TRBD2. Germline V lookup: CDR1 SGHAT, CDR2 FQNNGV. The J segment lost 3 bases and the V segment lost 1 base, leaving 0 bases of the junction unmatched. The CDR3 sequence is 15 residues long. CDR3 sequence (DNA): TGTGCCAGCAGCTTAGGGACTAGCGGCTACAATGAGCAGTTCTTC. This gives the protein CASSLGTSGYNEQFF.

This clone was seen only once. Other DNA sequences in this specimen translate into the identical CDR3. The chain links TRBV7-2 to TRBJ1-5, with D perhaps matching TRBD1 (5 bases). Germline V CDR1 and CDR2: SGHTA, FQGNSA. CDR3 length: 13 amino acids. Trimming removed 5 bases at V and 6 bases at J, with 11 bases between. CDR3 nucleotide sequence: TGTGCCAGCAGCGGCCAGGGAGGTCAGCCCCAGCATTTT. Amino acid sequence: CASSGQGGQPQHF.

This clone was detected only once. The chain joins TRBV28 to TRBJ1-2, with 8 nucleotides matching TRBD1. The CDR3 runs to 16 residues. Germline loops: CDR1 MDHEN, CDR2 SYDVKM. V lost 4 bases, J lost 0 bases, and 7 bases stayed unmatched. This CDR3 is CASSSSGQAANYGYTF. CDR3 nucleotide sequence: TGTGCCAGCAGTTCATCGGGACAGGCGGCTAACTATGGCTACACCTTC.

This chain links TRBV6-6 with TRBJ2-3; no reliable D call. V was clipped by 4 bases and J by 0 bases, with 14 bases between them. CDR3 length equals 16 residues. Germline V lookup: CDR1 MNHNY, CDR2 SVGAGI (reference sequence). Here the CDR3 reads CASSSQLTTSTDTQYF. CDR3 in DNA: TGTGCCAGCAGTTCTCAATTGACAACTAGCACAGATACGCAGTATTTT.